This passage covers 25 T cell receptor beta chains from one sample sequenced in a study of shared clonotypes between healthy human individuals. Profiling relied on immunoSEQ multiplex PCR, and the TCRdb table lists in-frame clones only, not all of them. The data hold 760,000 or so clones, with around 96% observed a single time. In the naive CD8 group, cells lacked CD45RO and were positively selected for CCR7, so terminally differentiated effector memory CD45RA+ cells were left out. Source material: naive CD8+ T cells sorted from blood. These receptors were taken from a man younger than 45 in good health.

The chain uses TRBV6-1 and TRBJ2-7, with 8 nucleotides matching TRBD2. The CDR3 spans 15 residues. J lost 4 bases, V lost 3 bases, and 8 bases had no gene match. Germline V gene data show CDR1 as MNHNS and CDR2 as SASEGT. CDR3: CASSDYAGGFYEQYF. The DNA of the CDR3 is TGTGCCAGCAGTGACTACGCGGGGGGCTTTTACGAGCAGTACTTC.

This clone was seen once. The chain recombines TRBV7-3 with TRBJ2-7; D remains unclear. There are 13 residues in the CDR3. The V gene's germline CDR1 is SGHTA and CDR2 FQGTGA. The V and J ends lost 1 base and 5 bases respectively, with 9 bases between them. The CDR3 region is CASSLIGRDEQYF. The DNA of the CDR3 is TGTGCCAGCAGCTTAATAGGTAGGGACGAGCAGTACTTC.

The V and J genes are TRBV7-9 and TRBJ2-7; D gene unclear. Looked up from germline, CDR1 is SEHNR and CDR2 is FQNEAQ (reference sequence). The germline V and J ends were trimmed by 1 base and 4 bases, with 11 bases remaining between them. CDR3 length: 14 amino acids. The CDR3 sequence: CASSLGDNEYEQYF. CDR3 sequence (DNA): TGTGCCAGCAGCTTAGGAGACAATGAGTACGAGCAGTACTTC.

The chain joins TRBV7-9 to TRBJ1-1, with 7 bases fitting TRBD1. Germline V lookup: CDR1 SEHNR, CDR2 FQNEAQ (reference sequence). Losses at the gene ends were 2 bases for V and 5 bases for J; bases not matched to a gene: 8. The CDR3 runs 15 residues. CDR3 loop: CASSLRSGGSTEAFF. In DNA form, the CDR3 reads TGTGCCAGCAGCTTAAGGTCAGGGGGTAGTACTGAAGCTTTCTTT.

CDR3 in DNA: TGTGCCAGCAGTTTTTATCCAGGGTCAACCTACGAGCAGTACTTC. Its translation: CASSFYPGSTYEQYF. The chain carries TRBV27 and TRBJ2-7; a weak D match, TRBD1 (5 bases). The CDR3 is 15 amino acids. Trimming took 3 bases from V and 2 from J, leaving 14 bases between them. Germline values: CDR1 MNHEY, CDR2 SMNVEV (reference sequence).

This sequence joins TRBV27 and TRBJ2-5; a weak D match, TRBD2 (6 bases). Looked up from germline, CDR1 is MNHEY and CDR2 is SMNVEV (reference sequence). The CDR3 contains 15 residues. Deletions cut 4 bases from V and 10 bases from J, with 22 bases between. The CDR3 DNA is TGTGCCAGCAGTTCTCTAGCTTTGGAGGGCGGAGACCAGTACTTC. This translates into CASSSLALEGGDQYF.

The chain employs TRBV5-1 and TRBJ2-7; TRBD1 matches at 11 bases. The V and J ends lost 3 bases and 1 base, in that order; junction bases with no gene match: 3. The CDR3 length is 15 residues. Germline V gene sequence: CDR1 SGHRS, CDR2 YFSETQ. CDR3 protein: CASSYGQGASYEQYF. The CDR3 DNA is TGCGCCAGCAGCTATGGACAGGGGGCTTCCTACGAGCAGTACTTC.

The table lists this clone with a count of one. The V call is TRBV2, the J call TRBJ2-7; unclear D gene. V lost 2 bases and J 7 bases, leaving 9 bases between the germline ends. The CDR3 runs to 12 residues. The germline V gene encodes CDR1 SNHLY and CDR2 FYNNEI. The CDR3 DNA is TGTGCCAGCAGTGAACGGGCGCGGGAGCAGTACTTC. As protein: CASSERAREQYF.

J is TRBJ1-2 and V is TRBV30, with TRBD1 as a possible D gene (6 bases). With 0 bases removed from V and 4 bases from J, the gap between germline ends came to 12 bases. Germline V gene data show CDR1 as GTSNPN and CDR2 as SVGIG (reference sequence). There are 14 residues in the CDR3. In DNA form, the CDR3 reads TGTGCCTGGAGTGTACAGGGTCGGGGCTATGGCTACACCTTC. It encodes CAWSVQGRGYGYTF.

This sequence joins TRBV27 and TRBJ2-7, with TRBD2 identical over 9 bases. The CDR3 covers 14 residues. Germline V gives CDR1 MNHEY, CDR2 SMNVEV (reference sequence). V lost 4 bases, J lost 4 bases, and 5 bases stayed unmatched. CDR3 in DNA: TGTGCCAGCAGTTCGGCGGGAGGGTCGTACGAGCAGTACTTC. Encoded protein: CASSSAGGSYEQYF.

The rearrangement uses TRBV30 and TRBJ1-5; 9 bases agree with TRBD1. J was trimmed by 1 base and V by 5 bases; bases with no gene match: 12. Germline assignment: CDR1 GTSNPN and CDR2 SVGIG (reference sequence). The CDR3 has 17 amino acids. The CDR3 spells CAWAPGQGSWSNQPQHF. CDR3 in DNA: TGTGCCTGGGCCCCGGGACAGGGATCGTGGAGCAATCAGCCCCAGCATTTT.

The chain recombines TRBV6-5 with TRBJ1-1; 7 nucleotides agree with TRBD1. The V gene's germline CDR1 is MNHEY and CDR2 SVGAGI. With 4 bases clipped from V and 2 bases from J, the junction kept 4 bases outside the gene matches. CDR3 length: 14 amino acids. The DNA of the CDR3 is TGTGCCAGCAGTTCGACAGGGAGAAACACTGAAGCTTTCTTT. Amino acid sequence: CASSSTGRNTEAFF.

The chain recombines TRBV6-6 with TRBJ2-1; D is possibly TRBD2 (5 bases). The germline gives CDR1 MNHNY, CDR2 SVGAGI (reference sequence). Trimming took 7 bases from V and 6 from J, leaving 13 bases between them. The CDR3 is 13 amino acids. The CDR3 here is CASTKALVNEQFF. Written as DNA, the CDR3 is TGTGCCAGCACCAAGGCACTAGTCAATGAGCAGTTCTTC.

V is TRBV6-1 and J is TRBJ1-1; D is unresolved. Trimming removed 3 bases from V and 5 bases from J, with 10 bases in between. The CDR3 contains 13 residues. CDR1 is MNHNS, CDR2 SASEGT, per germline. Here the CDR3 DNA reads TGTGCCAGCAGTGATCGAGGGTATACTGAAGCTTTCTTT. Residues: CASSDRGYTEAFF.

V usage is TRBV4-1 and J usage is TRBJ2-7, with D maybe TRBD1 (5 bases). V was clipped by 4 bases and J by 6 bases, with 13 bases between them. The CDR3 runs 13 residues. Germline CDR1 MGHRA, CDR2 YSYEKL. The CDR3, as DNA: TGCGCCAGCAGCCCTTCAGGGTTTTTCGAGCAGTACTTC. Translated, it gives CASSPSGFFEQYF.

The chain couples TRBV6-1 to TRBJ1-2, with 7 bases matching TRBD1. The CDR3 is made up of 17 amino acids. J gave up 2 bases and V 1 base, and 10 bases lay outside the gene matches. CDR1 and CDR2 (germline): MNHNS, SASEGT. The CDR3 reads CASSEVYRGETNYGYTF. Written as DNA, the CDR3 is TGTGCCAGCAGTGAAGTGTACAGGGGTGAAACCAACTATGGCTACACCTTC.

The DNA for the CDR3 is TGTGCCAGCAGTGCCATAGACAGCACCAGTACTGGCTACACCTTC. Translation gives CASSAIDSTSTGYTF. J is TRBJ1-2 and V is TRBV2, with a tentative D call TRBD1 (5 bases). The CDR3 loop spans 15 amino acids. V was pared by 4 bases and J by 7 bases, with 19 bases between. Germline V lookup: CDR1 SNHLY, CDR2 FYNNEI.

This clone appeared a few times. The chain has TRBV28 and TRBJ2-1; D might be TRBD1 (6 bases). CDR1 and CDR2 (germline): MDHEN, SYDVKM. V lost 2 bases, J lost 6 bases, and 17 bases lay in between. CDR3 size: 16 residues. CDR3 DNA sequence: TGTGCCAGCAGTTTAAGGACGGACAGACCTTTCAATGAGCAGTTCTTC. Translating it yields CASSLRTDRPFNEQFF.

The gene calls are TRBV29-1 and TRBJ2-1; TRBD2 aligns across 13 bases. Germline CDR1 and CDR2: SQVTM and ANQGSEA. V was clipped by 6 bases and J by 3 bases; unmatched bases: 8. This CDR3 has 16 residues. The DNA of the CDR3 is TGCAGCGTCGCCGGGACTAGCGGGAAGTTCTACAATGAGCAGTTCTTC. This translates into CSVAGTSGKFYNEQFF.

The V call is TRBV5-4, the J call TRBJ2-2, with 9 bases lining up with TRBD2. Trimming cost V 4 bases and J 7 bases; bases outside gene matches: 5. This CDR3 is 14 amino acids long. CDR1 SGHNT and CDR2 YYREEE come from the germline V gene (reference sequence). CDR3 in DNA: TGTGCCAGCAGCCCCCTTAGCGGGAGCGGGGAGCTGTTTTTT. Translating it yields CASSPLSGSGELFF.

The CDR3 loop reads CASSLEVDSYEQYF. CDR3 bases: TGTGCCAGCAGCTTAGAAGTGGACTCCTACGAGCAGTACTTC. The rearrangement joins TRBV7-6 to TRBJ2-7; D ambiguous. This CDR3 comprises 14 residues. Trimming took 1 base from V and 0 from J, leaving 7 bases between them. CDR1 and CDR2 from the germline V gene are SGHVS and FNYEAQ.

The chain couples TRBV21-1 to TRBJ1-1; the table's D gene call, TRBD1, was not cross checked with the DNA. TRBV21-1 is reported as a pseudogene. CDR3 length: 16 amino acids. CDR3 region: CASSSHMGQGNTEAFF. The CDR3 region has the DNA TGTGCCAGCAGCTCTCACATGGGACAGGGGAACACTGAAGCTTTCTTT.

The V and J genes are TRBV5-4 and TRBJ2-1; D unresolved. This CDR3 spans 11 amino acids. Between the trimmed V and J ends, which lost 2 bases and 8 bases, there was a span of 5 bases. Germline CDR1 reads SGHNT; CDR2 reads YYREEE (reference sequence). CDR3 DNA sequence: TGTGCCAGCAGCTTTGCCTATGAGCAGTTCTTC. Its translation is CASSFAYEQFF. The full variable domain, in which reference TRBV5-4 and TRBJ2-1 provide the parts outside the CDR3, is ETGVTQSPTHLIKTRGQQVTLRCSSQSGHNTVSWYQQALGQGPQFIFQYYREEENGRGNFPPRFSGLQFPNYSSELNVNALELDDSALYLCASSFAYEQFFGPGTRLTVL.

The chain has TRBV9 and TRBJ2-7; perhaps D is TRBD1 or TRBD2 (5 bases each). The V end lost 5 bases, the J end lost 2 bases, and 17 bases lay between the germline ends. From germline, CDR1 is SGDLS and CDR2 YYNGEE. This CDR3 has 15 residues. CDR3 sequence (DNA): TGTGCCAGCAGTCCTCCGGGACGCCTAGCCTACGAGCAGTACTTC. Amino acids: CASSPPGRLAYEQYF.

The chain's CDR3 is CASSQDRVKRVAEYYEQYF. The CDR3, as DNA: TGCGCCAGCAGCCAAGATAGGGTGAAGAGGGTTGCAGAGTACTACGAGCAGTACTTC. The chain employs TRBV4-3 and TRBJ2-7; weak D call: TRBD2 (5 bases). Between the trimmed V and J ends, which lost 0 bases and 3 bases, there was a span of 24 bases. The CDR3 length is 19 residues. Germline CDR1 LGHNA, CDR2 YSLEER.